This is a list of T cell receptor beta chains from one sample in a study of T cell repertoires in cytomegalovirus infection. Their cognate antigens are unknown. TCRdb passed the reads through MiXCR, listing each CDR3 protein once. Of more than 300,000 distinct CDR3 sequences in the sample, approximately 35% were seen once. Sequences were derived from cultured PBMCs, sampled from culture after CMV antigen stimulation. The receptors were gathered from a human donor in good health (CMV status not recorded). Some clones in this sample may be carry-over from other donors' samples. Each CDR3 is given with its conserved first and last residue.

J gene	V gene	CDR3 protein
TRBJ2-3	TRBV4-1	CASSQEGRGAGDTQYF
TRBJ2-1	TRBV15	CATSRVKGYNEQFF
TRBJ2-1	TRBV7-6	CASSLGTSGMLGGNEQFF
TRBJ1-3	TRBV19	CASSITPRATSGNTIYF
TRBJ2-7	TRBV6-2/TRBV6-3	CASRRPGAYEQYF
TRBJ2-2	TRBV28	CASSFVRAGSMGELFF
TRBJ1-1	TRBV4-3	CASSQGGGALTEAFF
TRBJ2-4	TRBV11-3	CASSLGAGRLHF
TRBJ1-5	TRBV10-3	CATAAGLTGVEPQHF
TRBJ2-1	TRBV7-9	CASSRSGPEADEQFF
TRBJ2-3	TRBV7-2	CASSAGGSTDTQYF
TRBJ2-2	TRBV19	CASSQLAGGPTGELFF
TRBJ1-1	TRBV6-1	CASSPQRTVSEAFF
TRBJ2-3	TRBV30	CAWSPVGGTDTQYF
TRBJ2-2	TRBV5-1	CASSAQLDLNTGELFF
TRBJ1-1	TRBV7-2	CASSFPGTYTEAFF